This T cell receptor (beta chain) was obtained from a study of shared clonotypes between healthy human individuals. Looking at the study overall: With ages of 18 to 49, the donors were two women and a few men.

CDR1 GTSNPN and CDR2 SVGIG come from the germline V gene (reference sequence). The V and J ends lost 5 bases and 1 base respectively, with 9 bases between them. This CDR3 contains 12 residues. Terminally differentiated effector memory CD45RA+ cells were left out of the naive CD8 fraction, which was CD45RO-negative and positively selected for CCR7. With regard to this clone: No antigen is known for it.

The repertoire was sequenced with immunoSEQ multiplex PCR; TCRdb's copy has only in-frame clones and lacks some. Found here are roughly 2,000,000 clones, approximately 95% of them singletons; the top ten hold around 1%. Study-wide points: Estimated richness was generally greater in naive than memory subsets. Clonotype sharing among donors, it was expected, would be affected by sequencing depth.

The TCR originated in a man aged 18 to 29 in good health. Specimen: naive CD8+ T cells sorted from blood. The rearrangement links TRBV30 to TRBJ2-7; D gene uncertain. CDR3 coding DNA: TGTGCCTGGTGGGCCGAATCCTACGAGCAGTACTTC. Translating it yields CAWWAESYEQYF. The full variable domain, with the rest looked up from reference TRBV30 and TRBJ2-7, is SQTIHQWPATLVQPVGSPLSLECTVEGTSNPNLYWYRQAAGRGLQLLFYSVGIGQISSEVPQNLSASRPQDRQFILSSKKLLLSDSGFYLCAWWAESYEQYFGPGTRLTVT.